The rows below give T cell receptor beta chains drawn from one sample of a study of T cells in Graves' hyperthyroidism and ophthalmopathy. TCRdb re-called the multiplex PCR reads with MiXCR, one entry per CDR3 protein. The repertoire consists of hundreds of thousands of distinct CDR3 sequences, with roughly 18% occurring once and the leading ten covering around 17%. Sequencing input: blood. Receptors originate from a young woman with Graves' ophthalmopathy. The CDR3 runs from the conserved cysteine through the conserved F or W. A D gene is named only where the DNA matches it firmly. Clone size is not always given. Where it is, it says once, few, many or a class for expanded clones.

TRBJ1-4 | TRBV6-6 | few | - | TGTGCCAGCAGTTATTCGGATGAAAAACTGTTTTTT | CASSYSDEKLFF
TRBJ2-6 | TRBV11-2 | few | TRBD1 | TGTGCCAGCATACCGGGACAGTTAAGCTCTGGGACCAACGTCCTGACTTTC | CASIPGQLSSGTNVLTF
TRBJ1-2 | TRBV29-1 | - | TRBD1 | TGCAGCGTTCCTACCCCCCGGGACAGGGCCCTCTATGGCTACACCTTC | CSVPTPRDRALYGYTF
TRBJ2-1 | TRBV7-4 | - | TRBD2 | TGTGCCAGCAGCCTTGGGGGGGTTGTCAATGAGCAGTTCTTC | CASSLGGVVNEQFF
TRBJ2-5 | TRBV27 | few | TRBD1 | TGTGCCAGCAGCGACAGGGAACAAGAGACCCAGTACTTC | CASSDREQETQYF
TRBJ2-7 | TRBV20-1 | many | TRBD2 | TGCAGTGCGACAGGGGGACTAGCGGGGGGACTCACCTACGAGCAGTACTTC | CSATGGLAGGLTYEQYF
TRBJ1-1 | TRBV20-1 | - | - | TGCAGTGCTAGGGGGCAGAAAAAAGCTTTCTTT | CSARGQKKAFF
TRBJ2-1 | TRBV5-5 | few | - | TGTGCCAGCAGCTCAAGACAGACCTTTGAGCAGTTCTTC | CASSSRQTFEQFF
TRBJ2-1 | TRBV11-2 | many | TRBD2 | TGTGCCAGCAGCCCCACTAGCGGGAGCAATGAGCAGTTCTTC | CASSPTSGSNEQFF
TRBJ2-5 | TRBV28 | many | - | TGTGCCAGCAGACTGGACAGGGGACTAGCGAAGACCCAGTACTTC | CASRLDRGLAKTQYF
TRBJ2-1 | TRBV11-2 | - | - | TGTGCCAGCAGCTTTCCGGGAAACAATGAGCAGTTCTTC | CASSFPGNNEQFF
TRBJ1-1 | TRBV11-2 | many | - | TGTGCCAGCAGTGCCGGCGATCGGATCACTGAAGCTTTCTTT | CASSAGDRITEAFF
TRBJ2-7 | TRBV6-1 | - | - | TGTGCCAGCAGTGATGAGGGCAGGGAATGGGGGGAGCAGTACTTC | CASSDEGREWGEQYF
TRBJ1-1 | TRBV19 | - | - | TGTGCCAGTAGTGAGGAAGACACTGAAGCTTTCTTT | CASSEEDTEAFF
TRBJ2-1 | TRBV3-1 | many | TRBD2 | TGTGCCAGCAGCCAGACACGGGGGGAGTGGAATGAGCAGTTCTTC | CASSQTRGEWNEQFF
TRBJ2-1 | TRBV10-3 | many | - | TGTGCCATCAGTGGAAGGGGCGACAATGAGCAGTTCTTC | CAISGRGDNEQFF
TRBJ2-1 | TRBV29-1 | - | - | TGCAGCGTTGACAATGAGCAGTTCTTC | CSVDNEQFF
TRBJ2-5 | TRBV13 | - | - | TGTGCCAGCAGCTTGGAGAAGGGGCAAGAGACCCAGTACTTC | CASSLEKGQETQYF
TRBJ2-2 | TRBV6-1 | few | - | TGTGCCAGCAGTACCCCGCGGGCCGGGGAGCTGTTTTTT | CASSTPRAGELFF
TRBJ2-6 | TRBV29-1 | - | - | TGCAGCGTTGGCCCCTCGGCGGCCAACGTCCTGACTTTC | CSVGPSAANVLTF
TRBJ1-4 | TRBV2 | many | - | TGTGCCAGCGGACGACTCACTAATGAAAAACTGTTTTTT | CASGRLTNEKLFF
TRBJ2-7 | TRBV10-3 | - | TRBD1 | TGTGCCATCACTGGGACAGGGAGAGGCGAGCAGTACTTC | CAITGTGRGEQYF
TRBJ1-1 | TRBV28 | - | - | TGTGCCAGCGCAGATTGGGTCACTGAAGCTTTCTTT | CASADWVTEAFF
TRBJ2-7 | TRBV25-1 | - | - | TGTGCCAGCAGTGAGGCGGGGCACGAGCAGTACTTC | CASSEAGHEQYF
TRBJ1-5 | TRBV9 | - | TRBD1 | TGTGCCAGCAGCACTGACGGACAGGGGGTTCAGCCCCAGCATTTT | CASSTDGQGVQPQHF
TRBJ2-1 | TRBV19 | - | TRBD2 | TGTGCCAGTAGCCCTAGCGGGAGCGTTGAGCAGTTCTTC | CASSPSGSVEQFF
TRBJ2-1 | TRBV29-1 | few | - | TGCAGCGTTGTTGGGGTGGGCAGGGGCTCCTGGAATGAGCAGTTCTTC | CSVVGVGRGSWNEQFF
TRBJ1-5 | TRBV6-1 | - | TRBD1 | TGTGCCAGCAGACCCGGGACAGCAAATCAGCCCCAGCATTTT | CASRPGTANQPQHF
TRBJ2-5 | TRBV7-2 | - | TRBD2 | TGTGCCAGCACTTTAACTAGCGGAGGGGAGACCCAGTACTTC | CASTLTSGGETQYF
TRBJ2-1 | TRBV11-3 | many | TRBD2 | TGTGCCAGCAGCTTAGAGGGGGGGGGCTCCTACAATGAGCAGTTCTTC | CASSLEGGGSYNEQFF
TRBJ1-5 | TRBV6-4 | - | - | TGCGCCAGCAGTGAATTGGGGAACGGAGGCAATCAGCCCCAGCATTTT | CASSELGNGGNQPQHF
TRBJ2-1 | TRBV7-9 | many | TRBD2 | TGTGCCAGCAGCGAGCGGGAGAGGAATGAGCAGTTCTTC | CASSERERNEQFF
TRBJ2-2 | TRBV12-3/TRBV12-4 | many | TRBD1 | TGTGCCAGCAGTACCGGGACAGGGATTCCCGGGGAGCTGTTTTTT | CASSTGTGIPGELFF
TRBJ2-5 | TRBV6-1 | many | TRBD2 | TGTGCCAGCAGTTCGCCCCTAGCGGATTCACCATACTTC | CASSSPLADSPYF
TRBJ2-7 | TRBV4-1 | - | - | TGCGCCAGCAGCCACGACATCCCCGGGACCTTGAAGTACTACGAGCAGTACTTC | CASSHDIPGTLKYYEQYF
TRBJ2-2 | TRBV24-1 | - | TRBD1 | TGTGCCACCAGTGAAGGGGACAGGATCTACACCGGGGAGCTGTTTTTT | CATSEGDRIYTGELFF
TRBJ2-1 | TRBV24-1 | - | TRBD2 | TGTGCCTCCAGTTCCCGGACTAGCGGGAGGGTAGATGAGCAGTTCTTC | CASSSRTSGRVDEQFF
TRBJ1-1 | TRBV20-1 | many | - | TGCAGTGCTACTACGGGGTTGGGTGAAGCTTTCTTT | CSATTGLGEAFF
TRBJ1-1 | TRBV12-3/TRBV12-4 | many | - | TGTGCCAGCAGCCCGGCAGGGTGGACTGAAGCTTTCTTT | CASSPAGWTEAFF
TRBJ1-1 | TRBV30 | many | - | TGTGCCTGGAGAGGGGTGGCTGACACTGAAGCTTTCTTT | CAWRGVADTEAFF
TRBJ1-3 | TRBV11-2 | - | - | TGTGCCAGCAGCTTAGATCAGGAGACATACTACACCATATATTTT | CASSLDQETYYTIYF
TRBJ2-7 | TRBV28 | many | TRBD1 | TGTGCCAGCAGTTTTGCGGACAGGGACAACGAGCAGTACTTC | CASSFADRDNEQYF
TRBJ2-2 | TRBV4-1 | - | TRBD2 | TGCGCCAGCAGCCCGGGGGAGGGTCTAGTCGGCGGGGAGCTGTTTTTT | CASSPGEGLVGGELFF
TRBJ2-5 | TRBV10-1 | - | - | TGCGCCAGCAGTGGACGTCTAACGGGGACCCAGTACTTC | CASSGRLTGTQYF
TRBJ2-7 | TRBV7-3 | - | - | TGTGCCAGCAGCCGGTTTTTCGGGCAGTACTTC | CASSRFFGQYF
TRBJ2-3 | TRBV20-1 | many | - | TGCAGTGCTAGCAGACACGGAGCGGGCACAGATACGCAGTATTTT | CSASRHGAGTDTQYF
TRBJ1-1 | TRBV6-5 | many | - | TGTGCCAGCAGTTACTCCCCCGGTGAAGCTTTCTTT | CASSYSPGEAFF
TRBJ2-2 | TRBV30 | many | - | TGTGCCTGGAGACCAGGGCCGGCCGGGGAGCTGTTTTTT | CAWRPGPAGELFF
TRBJ2-7 | TRBV9 | many | - | TGTGCCAGCAGCGTAGGTGGACAGACCTACGAGCAGTACTTC | CASSVGGQTYEQYF
TRBJ1-2 | TRBV12-3/TRBV12-4 | - | TRBD1 | TGTGCCAGCAGTACTAGGACAGGGCTAGGCTACACCTTC | CASSTRTGLGYTF
TRBJ1-1 | TRBV5-5 | - | - | TGTGCCAGCAGCCCTCTCGGGAAGATGGGGAACACTGAAGCTTTCTTT | CASSPLGKMGNTEAFF
TRBJ1-2 | TRBV18 | - | TRBD1 | TGTGCCAGCTCACCAGCGACAGGGCCTAACTATGGCTACACCTTC | CASSPATGPNYGYTF
TRBJ2-7 | TRBV6-1 | - | TRBD1 | TGTGCCAGCAGTAAAGGGACAGACGAGCAGTACTTC | CASSKGTDEQYF
TRBJ2-3 | TRBV6-1 | few | TRBD2 | TGTGCCAGCGCCCTAGCGGGGGGCGATACGCAGTATTTT | CASALAGGDTQYF